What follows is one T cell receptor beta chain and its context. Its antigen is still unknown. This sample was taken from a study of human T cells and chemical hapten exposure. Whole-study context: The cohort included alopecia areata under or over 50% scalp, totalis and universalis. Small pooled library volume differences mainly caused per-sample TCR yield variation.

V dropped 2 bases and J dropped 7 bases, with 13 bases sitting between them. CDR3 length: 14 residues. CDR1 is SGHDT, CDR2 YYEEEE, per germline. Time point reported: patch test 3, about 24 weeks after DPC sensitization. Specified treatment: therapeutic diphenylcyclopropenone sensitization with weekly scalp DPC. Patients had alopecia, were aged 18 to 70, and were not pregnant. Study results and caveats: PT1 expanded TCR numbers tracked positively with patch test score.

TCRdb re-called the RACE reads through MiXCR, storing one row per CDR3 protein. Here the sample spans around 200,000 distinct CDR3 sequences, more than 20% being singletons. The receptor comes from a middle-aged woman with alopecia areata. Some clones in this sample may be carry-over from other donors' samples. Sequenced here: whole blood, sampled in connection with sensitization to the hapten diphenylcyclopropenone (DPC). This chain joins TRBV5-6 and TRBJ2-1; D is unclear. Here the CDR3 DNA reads TGTGCCAGCAGCTTCTCCCTAGATTGGAATGAGCAGTTCTTC. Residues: CASSFSLDWNEQFF.